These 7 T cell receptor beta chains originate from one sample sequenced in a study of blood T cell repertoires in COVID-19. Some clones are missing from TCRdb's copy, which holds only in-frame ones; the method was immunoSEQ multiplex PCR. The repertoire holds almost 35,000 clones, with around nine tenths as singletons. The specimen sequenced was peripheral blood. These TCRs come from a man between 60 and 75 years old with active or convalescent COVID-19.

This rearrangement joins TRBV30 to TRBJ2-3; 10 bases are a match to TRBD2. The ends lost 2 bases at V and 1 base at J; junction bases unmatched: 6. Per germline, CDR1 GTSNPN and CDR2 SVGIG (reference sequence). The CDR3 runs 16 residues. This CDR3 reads CAWSLLLAGGTDTQYF. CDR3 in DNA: TGTGCCTGGAGTCTACTCCTAGCGGGGGGCACAGATACGCAGTATTTT.

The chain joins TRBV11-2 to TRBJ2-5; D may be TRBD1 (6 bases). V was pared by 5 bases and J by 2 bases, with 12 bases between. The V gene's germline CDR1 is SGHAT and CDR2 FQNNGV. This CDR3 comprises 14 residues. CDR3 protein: CASSPLQGQETQYF. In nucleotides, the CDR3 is TGTGCCAGCAGCCCCCTCCAGGGGCAAGAGACCCAGTACTTC. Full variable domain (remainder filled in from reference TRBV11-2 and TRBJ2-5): EAGVAQSPRYKIIEKRQSVAFWCNPISGHATLYWYQQILGQGPKLLIQFQNNGVVDDSQLPKDRFSAERLKGVDSTLKIQPAKLEDSAVYLCASSPLQGQETQYFGPGTRLLVL.

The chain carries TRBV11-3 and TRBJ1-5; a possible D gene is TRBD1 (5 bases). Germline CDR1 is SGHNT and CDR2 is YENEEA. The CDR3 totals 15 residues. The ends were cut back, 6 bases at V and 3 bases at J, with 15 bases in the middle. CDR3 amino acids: CASRFLGLLNQPQHF. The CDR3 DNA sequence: TGTGCCAGCAGGTTTTTGGGGCTTCTCAATCAGCCCCAGCATTTT.

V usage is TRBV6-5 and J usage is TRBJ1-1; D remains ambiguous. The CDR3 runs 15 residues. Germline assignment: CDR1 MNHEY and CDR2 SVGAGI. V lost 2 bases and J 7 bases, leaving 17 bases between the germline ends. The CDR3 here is CASSYRRASYFEAFF. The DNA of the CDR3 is TGTGCCAGCAGTTACAGGCGGGCCTCCTATTTTGAAGCTTTCTTT.

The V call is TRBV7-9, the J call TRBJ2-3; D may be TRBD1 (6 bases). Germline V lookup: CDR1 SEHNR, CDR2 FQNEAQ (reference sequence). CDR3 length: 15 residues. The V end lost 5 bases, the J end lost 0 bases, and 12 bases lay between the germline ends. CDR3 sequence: CASSRPGASTDTQYF. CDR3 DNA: TGTGCCAGCAGCCGACCAGGGGCTAGCACAGATACGCAGTATTTT.

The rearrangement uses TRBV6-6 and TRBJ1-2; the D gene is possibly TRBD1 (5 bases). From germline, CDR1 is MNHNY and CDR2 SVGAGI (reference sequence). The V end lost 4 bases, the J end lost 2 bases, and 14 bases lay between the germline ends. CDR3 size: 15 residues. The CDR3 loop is CASSSPGHTNYGYTF. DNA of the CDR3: TGTGCCAGCAGTTCCCCTGGACATACGAACTATGGCTACACCTTC.

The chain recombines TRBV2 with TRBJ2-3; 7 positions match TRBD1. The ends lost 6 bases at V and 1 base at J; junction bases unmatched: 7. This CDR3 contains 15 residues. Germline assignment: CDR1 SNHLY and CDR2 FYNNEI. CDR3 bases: TGTGCCAGCAGGACCGGGCAGGGGGGCACAGATACGCAGTATTTT. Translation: CASRTGQGGTDTQYF.